Below are 4 T cell receptor beta chains sequenced from a single sample in a study of shared clonotypes between healthy human individuals. Profiling relied on immunoSEQ multiplex PCR, and the TCRdb table lists in-frame clones only, not all of them. There are 2 million or so clones in the sample; 95% occur only once, and 0.13% lies in the top ten. The sample was naive CD4+ T cells sorted from blood. Subset described: CD45RA+ positively selected. Source of these receptors: a man younger than 35 in good health.

The rearrangement uses TRBV19 and TRBJ1-1; 9 positions agree with TRBD1. The CDR3 loop spans 14 amino acids. Trimming at V came to 11 bases and at J to 4 bases, leaving 11 bases not matched to a gene. Germline CDR1 reads LNHDA; CDR2 reads SQIVND (reference sequence). Here the CDR3 DNA reads TGTGCCGGGGGAGCTACAGGGGGCATCACTGAAGCTTTCTTT. Its protein product is CAGGATGGITEAFF.

This clone was observed a few times. V and J are TRBV2 and TRBJ2-7; tentative D call: TRBD1 (6 bases). In germline, CDR1 is SNHLY, CDR2 FYNNEI. The V and J ends lost 4 bases and 7 bases respectively, with 14 bases between them. The CDR3 has 13 amino acids. CDR3 protein: CASSGARQGEQYF. CDR3 bases: TGTGCCAGCAGTGGGGCCAGGCAGGGGGAGCAGTACTTC.

This clone was recorded only once. This sample includes further DNA sequences coding for the same CDR3. The chain employs TRBV4-1 and TRBJ1-5, with unresolved D. Germline V gene lookup returns CDR1 MGHRA and CDR2 YSYEKL. V was trimmed by 3 bases and J by 0 bases, leaving 9 bases between them. The CDR3 has 15 residues. For the CDR3, the DNA is TGCGCCAGCAGCCAGGACGGAAATAGCAATCAGCCCCAGCATTTT. This sequence encodes CASSQDGNSNQPQHF.

This chain uses TRBV15 with TRBJ2-7; either TRBD1 or TRBD2 may supply D (5 bases each). Germline V gene sequence: CDR1 LNHNV, CDR2 YYDKDF (reference sequence). The CDR3 covers 15 residues. Between the trimmed V and J ends, which lost 5 bases and 3 bases, there was a span of 17 bases. CDR3 amino acids: CATSAGTLQNYEQYF. The DNA of the CDR3 is TGTGCCACCAGCGCAGGGACCCTGCAAAACTACGAGCAGTACTTC.